What follows are 21 T cell receptor beta chains derived from one specimen sequenced in a study of T cell responses to AZD1222 COVID-19 vaccine. Only in-frame clones appear in the TCRdb table, and some are missing; sequencing was by immunoSEQ multiplex PCR. The sample has 90,000 to 100,000 clones; approximately 90% are singletons. Sequenced material: peripheral blood, taken on day 0 of AZD1222 vaccination. The receptors were sampled from an adult in good health.

This clone was picked up a small number of times. The J gene is TRBJ2-1, the V gene TRBV5-1; 9 nucleotides match TRBD2. Per the germline V gene, CDR1 is SGHRS and CDR2 is YFSETQ. CDR3 length: 15 residues. With V trimmed by 0 bases and J by 5 bases, 3 bases remained unmatched. The CDR3 DNA reads as TGCGCCAGCAGCTTGGAGCAGCGGGGGGACAATGAGCAGTTCTTC. It specifies CASSLEQRGDNEQFF.

The V and J genes are TRBV11-3 and TRBJ1-1; unclear D gene. The CDR3 has 13 residues. Per the germline V gene, CDR1 is SGHNT and CDR2 is YENEEA. V was trimmed by 3 bases and J by 1 base, leaving 6 bases between them. In DNA, the CDR3 is TGTGCCAGCAGCTTTCAGGCGAACACTGAAGCTTTCTTT. Residues: CASSFQANTEAFF.

The chain is built from TRBV5-1 and TRBJ1-6; no firm D call. There are 15 residues in the CDR3. Trimming cost V 2 bases and J 5 bases, with 11 bases left between them. CDR1 is SGHRS and CDR2 is YFSETQ in the germline V gene. CDR3 sequence: CASSFVGRDNSPLHF. CDR3 nucleotides: TGCGCCAGCAGCTTTGTGGGGAGGGATAATTCACCCCTCCACTTT.

The chain recombines TRBV19 with TRBJ1-3; TRBD1 might be the D (5 bases). The CDR3 spans 16 residues. CDR1 LNHDA and CDR2 SQIVND come from the germline V gene (reference sequence). Between the trimmed V and J ends, which lost 3 bases and 0 bases, there was a span of 12 bases. The CDR3: CASSIPGLSSGNTIYF. CDR3 coding DNA: TGTGCCAGTAGTATTCCGGGACTGAGCTCTGGAAACACCATATATTTT.

This clone was observed once. This chain connects TRBV19 to TRBJ2-1, with 11 bases aligning to TRBD2. With 3 bases clipped from V and 10 bases from J, the junction kept 14 bases outside the gene matches. From germline, CDR1 is LNHDA and CDR2 SQIVND (reference sequence). CDR3 length equals 17 residues. Here the CDR3 reads CASSMRGGTSGPREQFF. The CDR3, as DNA: TGTGCCAGTAGTATGAGAGGAGGGACTAGCGGACCTCGAGAGCAGTTCTTC.

The chain employs TRBV6-7 and TRBJ2-7, with 10 bases identical to TRBD1. TRBV6-7 belongs to the ORF category, with a function that is uncertain. The junction had 17 bases not matched to a gene; V was cut back by 10 bases and J by 5 bases. This CDR3 comprises 16 residues. The CDR3 region has the DNA TGTGCCATGCAAATAAACCGGGACAGGGGTTTTCACGAGCAGTACTTC. It codes for CAMQINRDRGFHEQYF.

V usage is TRBV7-2 and J usage is TRBJ2-7; TRBD2 aligns across 13 bases. This CDR3 has 15 residues. J gave up 7 bases and V 5 bases, and 8 bases lay outside the gene matches. CDR1 is SGHTA, CDR2 FQGNSA, per germline. CDR3 in amino acids: CASSRGLAGVGEQYF. The CDR3 DNA reads as TGTGCCAGCAGCCGTGGACTAGCGGGAGTTGGTGAGCAGTACTTC.

This clone was seen once. The chain links TRBV7-8 to TRBJ1-4, with D hard to call. V was trimmed by 1 base and J by 14 bases, leaving 14 bases between them. The germline V gene encodes CDR1 SGHVS and CDR2 FQNEAQ. The CDR3 is made up of 13 amino acids. The DNA of the CDR3 is TGTGCCAGCAGCTTAGAGAACTCTCCTCCCCTGTTTTTT. Translation gives CASSLENSPPLFF.

This chain joins TRBV19 and TRBJ1-5, with 7 bases that match TRBD1. This CDR3 has 15 residues. V was clipped by 6 bases and J by 0 bases; unmatched bases: 5. Germline V gene lookup returns CDR1 LNHDA and CDR2 SQIVND (reference sequence). The DNA of the CDR3 is TGTGCCAGTAGCACCACAGGGGATAGCAATCAGCCCCAGCATTTT. As protein: CASSTTGDSNQPQHF.

The rearrangement joins TRBV5-1 to TRBJ2-1, with 8 bases that match TRBD2. The CDR3 is 15 residues long. V was pared by 5 bases and J by 3 bases, with 7 bases of the junction left unmatched. Germline CDR1 and CDR2: SGHRS and YFSETQ. Written as DNA, the CDR3 is TGCGCCAGCAGAAATCCGGGGGGGATCTACAATGAGCAGTTCTTC. Encoded protein: CASRNPGGIYNEQFF. The full variable domain, rest sourced from reference TRBV5-1 and TRBJ2-1, is KAGVTQTPRYLIKTRGQQVTLSCSPISGHRSVSWYQQTPGQGLQFLFEYFSETQRNKGNFPGRFSGRQFSNSRSEMNVSTLELGDSALYLCASRNPGGIYNEQFFGPGTRLTVL.

Worth noting for this clone: A junction boundary mismatches the germline segment, possibly from a read error. The chain has TRBV7-7 and TRBJ2-5; 13 bases fit TRBD2. The CDR3 runs 16 residues. Germline V gene data show CDR1 as SSHAT and CDR2 as FNYEAQ (reference sequence). The CDR3 bases are TGTGCTAGCAGCACGGGACTAGCGGGACTCCAAGAGACCCAGTACTTC. Protein sequence: CASSTGLAGLQETQYF.

The chain carries TRBV29-1 and TRBJ2-7, with TRBD2 identical over 9 bases. V was pared by 2 bases and J by 6 bases, with 8 bases of the junction left unmatched. The CDR3 totals 14 residues. Germline CDR1 SQVTM, CDR2 ANQGSEA. DNA of the CDR3: TGCAGCGTTGAAAGGCTAGCGGGAATACGCGAGCAGTACTTC. Its protein product is CSVERLAGIREQYF.

The rearrangement uses TRBV25-1 and TRBJ2-6, with no clear D. Trimming pared 6 bases from V and 3 bases from J, leaving 6 bases between. CDR1 is MGHDK and CDR2 is SYGVNS in the germline V gene. The CDR3 runs to 13 residues. CDR3 nucleotides: TGTGCCAGCAGACCTGTTGGGGCCAACGTCCTGACTTTC. Its translation is CASRPVGANVLTF.

The chain combines TRBV28 with TRBJ2-2, with D possibly TRBD2 on 5 matching bases. In germline, CDR1 is MDHEN, CDR2 SYDVKM. The CDR3 has 14 amino acids. V lost 8 bases to trimming and J lost 3 bases, with 13 bases between them. This CDR3 is CASGLASHTGELFF. For the CDR3, the DNA is TGTGCCAGCGGACTCGCAAGTCACACCGGGGAGCTGTTTTTT.

On this clone itself: The same CDR3 is also encoded by other DNA sequences in this sample. The DNA of the CDR3 is TGTGCCAGCTCACCAGTCACAGATACGCAGTATTTT. Protein: CASSPVTDTQYF. The chain combines TRBV18 with TRBJ2-3; D remains unclear. Germline CDR1 is KGHSH and CDR2 is LQKENI. The CDR3 sequence is 12 residues long. Trimming cost V 2 bases and J 2 bases, with 2 bases left between them.

The chain carries TRBV6-6 and TRBJ1-5; no definite D call. The CDR3 is made up of 15 amino acids. From germline, CDR1 is MNHNY and CDR2 SVGAGI (reference sequence). The V gene lost 6 bases and the J gene lost 3 bases, with 15 bases spanning the gap. CDR3 bases: TGTGCCAGCAGACCAGGACGTTCCTCCAATCAGCCCCAGCATTTT. Translated: CASRPGRSSNQPQHF.

This chain links TRBV27 with TRBJ2-3; D gene ambiguous. The V end lost 4 bases, the J end lost 5 bases, and 4 bases lay between the germline ends. The CDR3 is 11 amino acids. CDR1 MNHEY and CDR2 SMNVEV come from the germline V gene (reference sequence). The CDR3 coding sequence is TGTGCCAGCAGTTATGGAGATACGCAGTATTTT. Protein: CASSYGDTQYF.

Written as DNA, the CDR3 is TGTGCCAGCAGGCCAGGGGGCACACCGGGTGGCACTGAAGCTTTCTTT. Encoded protein: CASRPGGTPGGTEAFF. The chain combines TRBV28 with TRBJ1-1, with 8 bases identical to TRBD1. The CDR3 is 16 amino acids. Germline trimming cut 6 bases from V and 4 bases from J; bases unmatched to any gene: 13. CDR1 and CDR2 from the germline V gene are MDHEN and SYDVKM.

The chain employs TRBV7-8 and TRBJ2-3, with D unresolved. V lost 1 base, J lost 3 bases, and 14 bases lay in between. Germline CDR1 and CDR2: SGHVS and FQNEAQ. This CDR3 region has 16 residues. The CDR3 DNA reads TGTGCCAGCAGCTTAGTGGAGCAGCTCCGGACAGATACGCAGTATTTT. It translates to CASSLVEQLRTDTQYF.

This clone was seen a few times. The chain uses TRBV6-6 and TRBJ1-3; D remains unclear. This CDR3 region has 15 residues. V was cut by 3 bases and J by 0 bases, with 9 bases left in between. Per germline, CDR1 MNHNY and CDR2 SVGAGI (reference sequence). The CDR3 loop is CASSYAGASGNTIYF. Written as DNA, the CDR3 is TGTGCCAGCAGTTATGCAGGAGCCTCTGGAAACACCATATATTTT.

V gene TRBV5-4 combines with J gene TRBJ1-2; TRBD1 aligns across 9 bases. Looked up from germline, CDR1 is SGHNT and CDR2 is YYREEE (reference sequence). Trimming removed 0 bases from V and 4 bases from J; junction bases left unmatched: 4. The CDR3 contains 15 residues. This CDR3 reads CASSLGGQGPYGYTF. The CDR3 nucleotides are TGTGCCAGCAGCTTGGGGGGACAGGGACCCTATGGCTACACCTTC.